This T cell receptor beta chain was sequenced for a study of cytomegalovirus exposure and HLA in healthy donors. The overall study: The use of the same platform for the roughly 130 validation repertoires and the roughly 700 first-cohort repertoires was reported by a later analysis. Findings of the study overall: According to a subsequent analysis, TCR clusters from the first cohort were inclined to appear together in the roughly 120 validation repertoires. In vitro testing confirmed a few CMV-associated chains as specific for CMV antigens. The study flagged some 170 TCR beta chains as cytomegalovirus-associated.

Using immunoSEQ multiplex PCR, the repertoire was profiled, and TCRdb retains in-frame clones only, with some absent. The sample includes about 130,000 clones, 88% of them seen just once. Trimming cost V 6 bases and J 4 bases; bases outside gene matches: 5. Germline V gene data show CDR1 as SQVTM and CDR2 as ANQGSEA. The length of the CDR3 is 12 residues. As concerns this clone: Its matching antigen is unknown.

This chain connects TRBV29-1 to TRBJ1-2; TRBD1 matches 7 bases. The sample taken for sequencing was PBMCs. The sequence derives from a man aged 25 to 40 in good health and CMV-seronegative. CDR3 in DNA: TGCAGCGTAGGGGACAGCTCCTATGGCTACACCTTC. As protein: CSVGDSSYGYTF.